In its sample, the clone carrying this T cell receptor (beta chain) was seen a few times. The sample comes from a study of blood T cells in healthy people across ages. A J-beta primer mix and a sample-barcoded 5' primer were used in a second PCR of about 6 to 12 cycles. TCRdb processed the 5' RACE reads anew with MiXCR; each CDR3 protein has one entry. The sample has approximately 1,700,000 distinct CDR3 sequences, roughly 43% seen once. Germline V lookup: CDR1 SQVTM, CDR2 ANQGSEA. This CDR3 comprises 15 residues. V lost 6 bases to trimming and J lost 2 bases; unmatched junction nucleotides: 11. Ranging in age from about 6 to 95, the donors were healthy Caucasian individuals from Russia.

The source is a human donor in good health. Sequences were obtained from blood. J is TRBJ2-3 and V is TRBV29-1; 7 nucleotides align to TRBD1. The CDR3 here is CSVPTTGPPTDTQYF. In DNA form, the CDR3 reads TGCAGCGTGCCTACGACAGGGCCCCCCACAGATACGCAGTATTTT.